The clone carrying this TCR beta chain was recorded many times. This sample is part of a study of Graves' ophthalmopathy and Graves' hyperthyroidism. Aged 18 to 65, the patients with hyperthyroidism had under 2 months' duration and were newly diagnosed. An approximately 10 ml volume of fresh peripheral blood provided the PBMCs. Germline V gene data show CDR1 as SEHNR and CDR2 as FQNEAQ (reference sequence). The CDR3 has 15 residues. Unmatched junction bases numbered 7, after V lost 5 bases and J lost 3 bases. As the template, RNA transcripts were used to amplify TCR beta CDR3 regions. HTBI-primed first-round RT-PCR preceded second-round multiplex PCR. In TCRdb, the multiplex PCR reads were re-called with MiXCR into one record per CDR3 protein. The sample shows hundreds of thousands of distinct CDR3 sequences, 22% of them seen only once.

The sample comprised peripheral blood. V is TRBV7-9 and J is TRBJ2-7, with 10 bases lining up with TRBD2. This TCR was sampled from a woman between 18 and 29 years old with stable Graves' hyperthyroidism. Some clones in this sample may be carry-over from other donors' samples. Written as DNA, the CDR3 is TGTGCCAGCAGCCTCAGGACTAGCGGAAACTACGAGCAGTACTTC. It codes for CASSLRTSGNYEQYF.